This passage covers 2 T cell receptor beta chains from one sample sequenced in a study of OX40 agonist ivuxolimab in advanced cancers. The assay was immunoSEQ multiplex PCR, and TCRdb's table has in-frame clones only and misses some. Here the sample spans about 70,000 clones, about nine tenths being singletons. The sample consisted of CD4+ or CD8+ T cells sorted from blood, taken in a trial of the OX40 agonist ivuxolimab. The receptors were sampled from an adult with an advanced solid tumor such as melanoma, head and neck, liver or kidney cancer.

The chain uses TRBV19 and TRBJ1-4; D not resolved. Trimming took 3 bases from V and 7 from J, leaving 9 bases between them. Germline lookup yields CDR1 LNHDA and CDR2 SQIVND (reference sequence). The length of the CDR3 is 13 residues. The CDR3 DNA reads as TGTGCCAGTAGTATCAACGGCGGTGAAAAACTGTTTTTT. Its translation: CASSINGGEKLFF.

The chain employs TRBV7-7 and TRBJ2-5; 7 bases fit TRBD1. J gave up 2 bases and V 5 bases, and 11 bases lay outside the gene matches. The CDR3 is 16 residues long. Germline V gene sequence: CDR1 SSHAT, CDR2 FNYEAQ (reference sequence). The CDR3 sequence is CASSILNRGPQETQYF. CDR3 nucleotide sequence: TGTGCCAGCAGCATCCTTAACAGGGGCCCTCAAGAGACCCAGTACTTC.